This T cell receptor beta chain was captured in a study of T cell responses to AZD1222 COVID-19 vaccine. Study results and limitations: White British donors predominated, females outnumbered males, and clonal diversity was possibly underestimated. Vaccine-related CD4 TCRs covered spike, predominating at 160-218 and 743-854.

Only in-frame clones appear in the TCRdb table, and some are missing; sequencing was by immunoSEQ multiplex PCR. The sample lists some 110,000 clones; 89% were seen once. The V gene lost 6 bases and the J gene lost 3 bases, with 21 bases spanning the gap. The CDR3 is made up of 17 amino acids. Germline lookup yields CDR1 WNHNN and CDR2 SYGVQD (reference sequence). Points on this clone: Its antigen is unknown.

The receptor was derived from an adult who received the AZD1222 COVID-19 vaccine. Material: peripheral blood, obtained 28 days after the second AZD1222 dose. The chain has TRBV10-1 and TRBJ1-5, with D tentatively TRBD1 (5 bases). As DNA, the CDR3 is TGCGCCAGCAGCCTCGGTCGTTACGGGGCCCCCAATCAGCCCCAGCATTTT. It codes for CASSLGRYGAPNQPQHF.